The sequence of this T cell receptor (beta chain) was determined in a study of CD8 T cells in Susac syndrome. A quantity of about 0.5 to 1 ug RNA underwent reverse transcription using random hexamers. TCRdb fed the immunoSEQ multiplex PCR reads into MiXCR, producing one record per CDR3 protein. This sample has 180,000 or so distinct CDR3 sequences, with around 96% found just once. Germline lookup yields CDR1 KGHSH and CDR2 LQKENI. The CDR3 is made up of 14 amino acids. V dropped 3 bases and J dropped 3 bases, with 11 bases sitting between them. The controls, all healthy donors, were matched for age and sex.

This chain joins TRBV18 and TRBJ1-1, with D perhaps TRBD1 (5 bases). Source material: CD4+ T cells from PBMCs. The TCR comes from a human donor in good health. The DNA for the CDR3 is TGTGCCAGCTCACCCATCCGGGGGGACACTGAAGCTTTCTTT. Amino acid sequence: CASSPIRGDTEAFF. Full variable domain (missing parts from reference TRBV18 and TRBJ1-1): NAGVMQNPRHLVRRRGQEARLRCSPMKGHSHVYWYRQLPEEGLKFMVYLQKENIIDESGMPKERFSAEFPKEGPSILRIQQVVRGDSAAYFCASSPIRGDTEAFFGQGTRLTVV.